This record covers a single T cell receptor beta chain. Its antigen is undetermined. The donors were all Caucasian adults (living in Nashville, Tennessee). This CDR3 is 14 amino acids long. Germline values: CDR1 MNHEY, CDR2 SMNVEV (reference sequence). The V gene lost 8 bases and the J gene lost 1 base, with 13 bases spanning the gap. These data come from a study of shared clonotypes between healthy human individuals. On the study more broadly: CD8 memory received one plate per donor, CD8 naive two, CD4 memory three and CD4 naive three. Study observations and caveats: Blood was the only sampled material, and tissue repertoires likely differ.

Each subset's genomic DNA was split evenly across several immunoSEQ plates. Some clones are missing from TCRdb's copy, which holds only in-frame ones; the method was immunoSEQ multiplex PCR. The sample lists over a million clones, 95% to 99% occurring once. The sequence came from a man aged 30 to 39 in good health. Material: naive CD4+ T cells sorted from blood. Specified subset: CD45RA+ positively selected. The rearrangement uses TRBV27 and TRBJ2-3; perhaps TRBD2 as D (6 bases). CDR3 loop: CASSYAGRTDTQYF. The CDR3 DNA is TGTGCCAGCTCTTATGCGGGACGCACAGATACGCAGTATTTT.